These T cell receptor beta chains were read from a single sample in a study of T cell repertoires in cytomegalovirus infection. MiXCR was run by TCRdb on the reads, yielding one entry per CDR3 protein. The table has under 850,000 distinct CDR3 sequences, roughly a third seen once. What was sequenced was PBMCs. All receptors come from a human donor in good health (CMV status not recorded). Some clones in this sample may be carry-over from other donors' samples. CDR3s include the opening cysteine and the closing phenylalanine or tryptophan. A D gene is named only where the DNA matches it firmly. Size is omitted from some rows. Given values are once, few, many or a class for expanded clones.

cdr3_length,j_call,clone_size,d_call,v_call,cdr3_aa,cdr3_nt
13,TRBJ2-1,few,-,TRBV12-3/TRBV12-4,CASCLRGVYEQFF,TGTGCCAGCTGTTTGAGGGGAGTGTATGAGCAGTTCTTC
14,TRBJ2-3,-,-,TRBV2,CASGRIVSTDTQYF,TGTGCCAGCGGCCGCATTGTTAGCACAGATACGCAGTATTTT
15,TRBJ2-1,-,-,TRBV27,CASSILSNSYNEQFF,TGTGCCAGCAGTATTCTCTCTAACTCCTACAATGAGCAGTTCTTC
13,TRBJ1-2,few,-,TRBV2,CASSEVQHYGYTF,TGTGCCAGCAGTGAAGTGCAGCATTATGGCTACACCTTC
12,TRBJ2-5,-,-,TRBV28,CASVHVLGAQYF,TGTGCCAGCGTCCATGTACTGGGGGCCCAGTACTTC
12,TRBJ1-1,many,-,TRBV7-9,CASSLEIMGAFF,TGTGCCAGCAGCTTGGAGATTATGGGAGCTTTCTTT
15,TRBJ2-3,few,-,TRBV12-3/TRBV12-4,CASRPSRGGADTQYF,TGTGCCAGCAGACCCTCTAGGGGGGGCGCAGATACGCAGTATTTT
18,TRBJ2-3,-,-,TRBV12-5,CASGLSIRLGDEADTQYF,TGTGCTAGTGGTTTGTCTATTCGTCTCGGGGACGAAGCGGATACGCAGTATTTT
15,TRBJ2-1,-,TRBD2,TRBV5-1,CASSPTSGFYNEQFF,TGCGCCAGCAGCCCAACTAGCGGTTTCTACAATGAGCAGTTCTTC
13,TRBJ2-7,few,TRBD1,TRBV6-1,CASRWTGQYEQYF,TGTGCCAGCAGGTGGACAGGGCAATACGAGCAGTACTTC
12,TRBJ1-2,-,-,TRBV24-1,CATSRVGNGYTF,TGTGCCACCAGCCGGGTAGGGAATGGCTACACCTTC
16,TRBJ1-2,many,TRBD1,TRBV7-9,CATSPPLRDRAYGYTF,TGTGCCACCAGCCCTCCCCTCCGGGACAGGGCCTATGGCTACACCTTC
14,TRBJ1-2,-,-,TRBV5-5,CASSLGGGGNGYTF,TGTGCCAGCAGCTTGGGTGGCGGGGGCAATGGCTACACCTTC
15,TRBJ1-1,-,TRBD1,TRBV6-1,CASSGGQGRNTQAFF,TGTGCCAGCAGTGGAGGACAGGGGCGAAACACTCAAGCTTTCTTT
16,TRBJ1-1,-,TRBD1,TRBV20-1,CSARLQGTMVNTEAFF,TGCAGTGCTAGACTACAGGGGACGATGGTGAACACTGAAGCTTTCTTT
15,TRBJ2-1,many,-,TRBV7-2,CASSFSAREYNEQFF,TGTGCCAGCAGCTTTAGTGCTAGAGAATACAATGAGCAGTTCTTC